One TCR beta chain is described in this entry. No antigen is known for it. Cultured CD4+ T cell DNA was sequenced using the Oncomine TCR Beta short-read assay. Each CDR3 protein gets one entry after TCRdb re-called the PCR reads with MiXCR. The data hold 2,500 to 4,000 distinct CDR3 sequences, with about 25% observed a single time. These data originate in a study of vaccination and CD4 T cells after COVID-19. V was pared by 0 bases and J by 5 bases, with 3 bases of the junction left unmatched. The CDR3 has 15 residues. Germline V lookup: CDR1 MGHRA, CDR2 YSYEKL. Described treatment: roughly 10-day PBMC culture with coronavirus spike peptide pools or control peptides (ViraFEST assay).

The receptor's source is a human donor who had recovered from COVID-19. The chain uses TRBV4-1 and TRBJ1-5; 8 nucleotides match TRBD1. This sample comprised CD4+ T cells from blood, cultured in vitro, obtained after SARS-CoV-2 vaccination. The CDR3 DNA reads as TGCGCCAGCAGCCAAGAGGGGACAGGTTATCAGCCCCAGCATTTT. This encodes CASSQEGTGYQPQHF.